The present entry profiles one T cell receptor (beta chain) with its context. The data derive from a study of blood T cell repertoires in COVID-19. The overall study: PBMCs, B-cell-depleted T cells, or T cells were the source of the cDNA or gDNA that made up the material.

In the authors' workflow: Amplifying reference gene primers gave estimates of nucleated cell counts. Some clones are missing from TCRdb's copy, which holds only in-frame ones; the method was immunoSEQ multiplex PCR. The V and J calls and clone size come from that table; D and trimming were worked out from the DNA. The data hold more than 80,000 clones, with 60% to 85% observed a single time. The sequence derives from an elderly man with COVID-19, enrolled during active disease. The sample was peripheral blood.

The CDR3 spells CASSQDEGRGSSYEQYF. As DNA, the CDR3 is TGTGCCAGCAGCCAAGATGAAGGTAGGGGGAGCTCCTACGAGCAGTACTTC. The rearrangement joins TRBV3-1 (or the pseudogene TRBV3-2) to TRBJ2-7, with D possibly matching TRBD1 (6 bases). The V gene lost 0 bases and the J gene lost 0 bases, with 15 bases spanning the gap. The CDR3 totals 17 residues. Germline V gives CDR1 LGHDT, CDR2 YNNKEL (reference sequence).